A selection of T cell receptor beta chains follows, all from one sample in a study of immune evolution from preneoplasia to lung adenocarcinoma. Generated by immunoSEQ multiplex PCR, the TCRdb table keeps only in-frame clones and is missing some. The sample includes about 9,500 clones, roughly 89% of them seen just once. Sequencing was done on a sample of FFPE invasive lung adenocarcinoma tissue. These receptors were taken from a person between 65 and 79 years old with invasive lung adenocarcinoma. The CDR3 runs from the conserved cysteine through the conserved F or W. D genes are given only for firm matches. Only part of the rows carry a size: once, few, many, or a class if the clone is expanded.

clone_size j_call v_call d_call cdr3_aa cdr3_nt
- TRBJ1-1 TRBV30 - CAWSVQGNTEAFF TGTGCCTGGAGTGTACAGGGGAACACTGAAGCTTTCTTT
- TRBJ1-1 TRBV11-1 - CASSLIEGTEAFF TGTGCCAGCAGCTTAATAGAGGGCACTGAAGCTTTCTTT
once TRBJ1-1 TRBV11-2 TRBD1 CASRSWLDRGRNTEAFF TGTGCCAGCCGCTCCTGGCTGGACAGGGGAAGGAACACTGAAGCTTTCTTT
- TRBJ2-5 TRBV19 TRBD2 CASSFEAGPQETQYF TGTGCCAGTAGTTTTGAAGCGGGACCGCAAGAGACCCAGTACTTC
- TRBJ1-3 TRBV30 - CAWSLRQPGNTIYF TGTGCCTGGAGTCTCCGACAGCCTGGAAACACCATATATTTT
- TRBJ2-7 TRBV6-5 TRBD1 CASSGGQTYEQYF TGTGCCAGCAGTGGGGGACAGACCTACGAGCAGTACTTC
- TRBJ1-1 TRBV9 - CASSVAGENTEAFF TGTGCCAGCAGCGTAGCGGGAGAGAACACTGAAGCTTTCTTT
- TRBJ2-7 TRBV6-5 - CASRRVSSYEQYF TGTGCCAGCCGTCGGGTTAGCTCCTACGAGCAGTACTTC
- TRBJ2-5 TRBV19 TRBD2 CASRSSGSRETQYF TGTGCCAGTAGGTCTAGCGGGAGTAGAGAGACCCAGTACTTC
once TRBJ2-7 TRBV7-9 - CASSLDRNNYEQYF TGTGCCAGCAGCTTAGACCGTAATAACTACGAGCAGTACTTC
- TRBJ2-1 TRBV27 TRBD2 CTSSLLGLAGDNEQFF TGTACCAGCAGTTTACTGGGACTAGCGGGAGACAATGAGCAGTTCTTC
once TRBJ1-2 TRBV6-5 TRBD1 CASRKGALYFGYTF TGTGCCAGCAGGAAGGGGGCACTTTATTTTGGCTACACCTTC
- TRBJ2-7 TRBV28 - CAARGSSYEQYF TGTGCCGCCAGGGGAAGCTCCTACGAGCAGTACTTC
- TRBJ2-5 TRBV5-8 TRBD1 CASSLGQGASETQYF TGTGCCAGCAGTTTGGGACAGGGGGCGTCGGAGACCCAGTACTTC
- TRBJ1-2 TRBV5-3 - CARSLRDGTIGYTF TGTGCCAGAAGCCTAAGGGACGGAACTATTGGCTACACCTTC
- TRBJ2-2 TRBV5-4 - CASSLRLTGSVGELFF TGTGCCAGCAGCTTGCGTTTAACAGGGTCGGTCGGGGAGCTGTTTTTT
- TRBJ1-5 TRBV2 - CASSGGSWDQPQHF TGTGCCAGCAGTGGTGGGTCCTGGGATCAGCCCCAGCATTTT
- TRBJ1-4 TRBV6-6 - CASSYSIEKLFF TGTGCCAGCAGTTACTCGATCGAAAAACTGTTTTTT
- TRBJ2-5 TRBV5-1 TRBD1 CASSLGTGGLGETQYF TGCGCCAGCAGCCTCGGGACAGGGGGCCTGGGAGAGACCCAGTACTTC
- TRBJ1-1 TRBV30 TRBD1 CARDRGSFDTKAFF TGTGCCAGGGACAGGGGTTCGTTTGACACTAAAGCTTTCTTT
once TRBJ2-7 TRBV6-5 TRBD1 CASSYAGTGMGEQYF TGTGCCAGCAGTTACGCCGGGACAGGGATGGGCGAGCAGTACTTC
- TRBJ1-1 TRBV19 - CASSIRRESTEAFF TGTGCCAGTAGTATTCGGAGGGAATCGACTGAAGCTTTCTTT
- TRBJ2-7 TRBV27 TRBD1 CASSLRTGIEQYF TGTGCCAGCAGTCTACGGACAGGAATCGAGCAGTACTTC
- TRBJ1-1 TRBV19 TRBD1 CASSILSTGSNTEAFF TGTGCCAGTAGTATCCTCTCGACAGGGTCGAACACTGAAGCTTTCTTT
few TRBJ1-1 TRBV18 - CASSPQPSSFGGNTEAFF TGTGCCAGCTCACCCCAGCCTAGCTCTTTCGGGGGGAACACTGAAGCTTTCTTT
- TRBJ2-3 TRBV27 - CASSWASSDTQYF TGTGCCAGCAGTTGGGCGTCCTCAGATACGCAGTATTTT
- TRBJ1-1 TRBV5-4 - CASSLIDMPNTEAFF TGTGCCAGCAGCTTGATCGACATGCCGAACACTGAAGCTTTCTTT
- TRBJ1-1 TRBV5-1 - CASSLSLSTEAFF TGCGCCAGCAGCTTGTCTTTGAGCACTGAAGCTTTCTTT
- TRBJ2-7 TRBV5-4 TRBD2 CASSLWSSGLEQYF TGTGCCAGCAGCTTGTGGTCTAGCGGCCTGGAGCAGTACTTC
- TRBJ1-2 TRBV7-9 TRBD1 CASSFRDRGDGYTF TGTGCCAGCAGCTTTAGGGACAGGGGGGATGGCTACACCTTC
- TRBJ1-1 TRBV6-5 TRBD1 CASNRGGTEAFF TGTGCCAGCAACAGGGGAGGAACTGAAGCTTTCTTT
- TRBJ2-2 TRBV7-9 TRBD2 CASSLTSGSHGELFF TGTGCCAGCAGCTTGACTAGCGGGAGTCACGGGGAGCTGTTTTTT
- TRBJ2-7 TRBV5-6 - CASSLASYEQYF TGTGCCAGCAGCTTGGCCTCCTACGAGCAGTACTTC
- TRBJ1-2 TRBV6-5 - CASRQGPGYGYTF TGTGCCAGCCGCCAGGGGCCGGGTTATGGCTACACCTTC
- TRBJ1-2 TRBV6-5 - CASSSDDSTGGYTF TGTGCCAGCAGCTCCGACGACAGTACTGGTGGCTACACCTTC
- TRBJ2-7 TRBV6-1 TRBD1 CASSGAGGRYEQYF TGTGCCAGCAGTGGGGCAGGGGGACGATACGAGCAGTACTTC
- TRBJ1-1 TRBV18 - CASSPQGVGSAEAFF TGTGCCAGCTCACCACAGGGGGTTGGAAGCGCTGAAGCTTTCTTT
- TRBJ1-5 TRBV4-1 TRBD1 CASSQMGTGSHQPQHF TGCGCCAGCAGCCAGATGGGGACAGGATCACATCAGCCCCAGCATTTT